These T cell receptor beta chains were read from a single sample in a study of T cell responses to AZD1222 COVID-19 vaccine. Sequenced by immunoSEQ multiplex PCR; TCRdb stores in-frame clones only, minus some. Of about 130,000 clones in the sample, about 86% were seen once. Sequencing was performed on peripheral blood, taken on day 0 of AZD1222 vaccination. These receptors were collected from an adult in good health. CDR3s include the opening cysteine and the closing phenylalanine or tryptophan. Fields, in order: J gene, V gene, clone size, D gene, CDR3 protein, CDR3 DNA. D genes are given only for firm matches. Only some rows state a clone size, as once, few, many or a class for expanded clones.

TRBJ1-1	TRBV19	-	-	CASSFRGEGTRDTEAFF	TGTGCCAGTAGTTTCCGAGGAGAGGGTACAAGAGACACTGAAGCTTTCTTT
TRBJ2-7	TRBV6-5	-	-	CATLNSYEQYF	TGTGCCACCCTGAATTCCTACGAGCAGTACTTC
TRBJ2-2	TRBV7-2	-	-	CASSLWGPTGELFF	TGTGCCAGCAGCTTATGGGGGCCCACCGGGGAGCTGTTTTTT
TRBJ2-2	TRBV5-1	-	TRBD1	CASSLTAGGASTNTGELFF	TGCGCCAGCAGCTTGACGGCAGGGGGCGCGAGCACGAACACCGGGGAGCTGTTTTTT
TRBJ2-7	TRBV18	-	-	CASSGTAYEQYF	TGTGCCAGCTCAGGGACGGCCTACGAGCAGTACTTC
TRBJ2-5	TRBV4-1	-	-	CASSHRKGSAETQYF	TGCGCCAGCAGCCATCGGAAAGGCTCCGCGGAGACCCAGTACTTC
TRBJ2-7	TRBV27	-	TRBD1	CASSLGWDREYYEQYF	TGTGCCAGCAGTTTAGGCTGGGACAGGGAGTACTACGAGCAGTACTTC
TRBJ2-1	TRBV5-4	-	-	CASSLGGRDHNEQFF	TGTGCCAGCAGCTTGGGGGGAAGGGACCACAATGAGCAGTTCTTC
TRBJ2-2	TRBV2	-	-	CASSEVEDNTGELFF	TGTGCCAGCAGTGAGGTTGAGGACAACACCGGGGAGCTGTTTTTT
TRBJ2-7	TRBV10-3	-	TRBD2	CALSRGAGGGYEQYF	TGTGCCCTCTCTAGGGGGGCGGGAGGTGGCTACGAGCAGTACTTC
TRBJ2-7	TRBV4-3	-	TRBD1	CASSLDRASYEQYF	TGCGCCAGCAGCCTAGACAGGGCCTCCTACGAGCAGTACTTC
TRBJ2-3	TRBV5-4	-	TRBD1	CASSPSSGQGRPDTQYF	TGTGCCAGCAGCCCTAGCTCCGGACAGGGGAGACCAGATACGCAGTATTTT
TRBJ2-3	TRBV5-1	-	TRBD2	CASSSTSGGDTQYF	TGCGCCAGCAGCTCCACTAGCGGGGGAGATACGCAGTATTTT
TRBJ1-5	TRBV30	-	-	CAGGFGSISNQPQHF	TGTGCCGGGGGTTTCGGCAGTATAAGCAATCAGCCCCAGCATTTT
TRBJ2-3	TRBV3-1/TRBV3-2	-	-	CASSQVIRDTQYF	TGTGCCAGCAGCCAAGTCATTCGAGATACGCAGTATTTT
TRBJ1-1	TRBV3-1/TRBV3-2	few	TRBD1	CASRQTGGMNTEAFF	TGTGCCAGCAGACAAACAGGGGGGATGAACACTGAAGCTTTCTTT
TRBJ1-1	TRBV13	-	-	CASSLRGLTEAFF	TGTGCCAGCAGCTTAAGGGGTTTGACTGAAGCTTTCTTT
TRBJ2-1	TRBV7-2	-	-	CASSKTGTTYNEQFF	TGTGCCAGCAGCAAGACCGGGACAACCTACAATGAGCAGTTCTTC
TRBJ1-2	TRBV3-1/TRBV3-2	-	-	CASSPAPQGSGYTF	TGTGCCAGCAGCCCCGCCCCCCAGGGCAGTGGCTACACCTTC
TRBJ1-1	TRBV19	-	TRBD1	CASSGDRGKGMNTEAFF	TGTGCCAGTAGTGGGGACAGGGGAAAAGGAATGAACACTGAAGCTTTCTTT
TRBJ2-7	TRBV27	-	-	CASSITGTSYEQYF	TGTGCCAGCAGTATAACCGGGACATCCTACGAGCAGTACTTC
TRBJ2-1	TRBV30	-	-	CAWRRGSSYNEQFF	TGTGCCTGGAGGCGGGGAAGCTCCTACAATGAGCAGTTCTTC
TRBJ1-2	TRBV7-2	-	-	CASSSSTPKIYGYTF	TGTGCCAGCAGCTCATCAACGCCCAAGATCTATGGCTACACCTTC
TRBJ1-1	TRBV5-1	-	-	CASSLNPLGRNTEAFF	TGCGCCAGCAGCCTAAACCCACTGGGGAGGAACACTGAAGCTTTCTTT
TRBJ1-2	TRBV7-2	-	TRBD1	CASSLTGAGYTF	TGTGCCAGCAGCTTAACAGGGGCCGGCTACACCTTC
TRBJ1-5	TRBV6-5	-	-	CASSPGGNQPQHF	TGTGCCAGCAGCCCCGGTGGCAATCAGCCCCAGCATTTT
TRBJ1-1	TRBV10-3	-	TRBD1	CAISGQGARAFF	TGTGCCATCAGTGGTCAGGGGGCGCGAGCTTTCTTT
TRBJ2-5	TRBV7-2	-	TRBD2	CASSLDLAGGGAQYF	TGTGCCAGCAGCTTAGACCTAGCGGGGGGAGGGGCCCAGTACTTC
TRBJ2-7	TRBV7-8	-	TRBD1	CASSLSGQGADEQYF	TGTGCCAGCAGCTTATCGGGACAGGGGGCTGACGAGCAGTACTTC
TRBJ2-2	TRBV30	-	-	CAWKYPGELFF	TGTGCCTGGAAATATCCCGGAGAGCTGTTTTTT
TRBJ2-1	TRBV11-2	once	-	CASSPLGGGEQFF	TGTGCCAGCAGCCCCCTTGGGGGAGGCGAGCAGTTCTTC
TRBJ2-7	TRBV4-1	-	-	CASSQGSLRSGSIYEQYF	TGCGCCAGCAGCCAAGGTTCCCTTAGGTCCGGGTCAATATACGAGCAGTACTTC
TRBJ1-6	TRBV19	-	-	CASRETGLYNSPLHF	TGTGCCAGTAGGGAAACAGGGCTCTATAATTCACCCCTCCACTTT
TRBJ2-4	TRBV9	-	-	CASSVASGPQNIQYF	TGTGCCAGCAGCGTAGCCTCCGGGCCCCAAAACATTCAGTACTTC
TRBJ2-7	TRBV2	-	-	CASSEEGYEQYF	TGTGCCAGCAGTGAAGAGGGCTACGAGCAGTACTTC
TRBJ1-2	TRBV19	once	TRBD1	CASNRDSNYGYTF	TGTGCCAGTAATCGGGACAGTAACTATGGCTACACCTTC
TRBJ2-3	TRBV11-1	-	TRBD2	CASSFPRGGPTQYF	TGTGCCAGCAGCTTCCCTAGGGGAGGGCCTACGCAGTATTTT
TRBJ1-5	TRBV19	-	-	CASSIRDNQPQHF	TGTGCCAGTAGTATTCGGGACAATCAGCCCCAGCATTTT
TRBJ2-2	TRBV27	once	-	CASSPGTPQAGELFF	TGTGCCAGCAGTCCGGGGACCCCCCAAGCCGGGGAGCTGTTTTTT
TRBJ2-2	TRBV24-1	-	-	CATSERGADTGELFF	TGTGCCACCAGTGAAAGGGGCGCAGACACCGGGGAGCTGTTTTTT
TRBJ1-5	TRBV27	-	-	CASSPTGYSNQPQHF	TGTGCCAGCAGCCCGACAGGTTATAGCAATCAGCCCCAGCATTTT
TRBJ1-2	TRBV9	-	-	CASSAPAVGVGGYTF	TGTGCCAGCAGCGCCCCGGCAGTGGGAGTAGGTGGCTACACCTTC
TRBJ1-6	TRBV6-5	-	-	CASTGSPGDSPLHF	TGTGCCAGCACTGGTAGCCCAGGGGATTCACCCCTCCACTTT
TRBJ1-1	TRBV27	-	-	CASSETRWAVAFF	TGTGCCAGCAGTGAGACGAGGTGGGCCGTAGCTTTCTTT
TRBJ2-3	TRBV7-3	-	-	CASSPERPPDTQYF	TGTGCCAGCAGCCCCGAGCGGCCCCCAGATACGCAGTATTTT
TRBJ1-6	TRBV4-1	once	-	CASSQDGGLGSPLHF	TGCGCCAGCAGCCAAGACGGGGGGTTGGGGTCACCCCTCCACTTT
TRBJ2-5	TRBV7-6	few	TRBD1	CASSLAGQEGETQYF	TGTGCCAGCAGCTTAGCGGGACAGGAAGGGGAGACCCAGTACTTC
TRBJ1-1	TRBV18	-	-	CASSPALQGNTEAFF	TGTGCCAGCTCACCAGCCCTACAGGGGAACACTGAAGCTTTCTTT
TRBJ2-5	TRBV19	-	TRBD1	CASSTRTGGASETQYF	TGTGCCAGTAGTACCCGGACAGGGGGCGCGTCAGAGACCCAGTACTTC
TRBJ2-3	TRBV7-9	-	-	CASSFPETSTDTQYF	TGTGCCAGCAGCTTCCCTGAGACTAGCACAGATACGCAGTATTTT
TRBJ1-2	TRBV5-1	-	-	CASRDGLTQIGYTF	TGCGCCAGCCGGGACGGTCTCACTCAGATAGGCTACACCTTC
TRBJ2-3	TRBV27	-	TRBD1	CASSLRDRATDTQYF	TGTGCCAGCAGTTTGCGGGACAGGGCCACAGATACGCAGTATTTT
TRBJ2-3	TRBV19	few	-	CASRLGLATDTQYF	TGTGCCAGTAGGCTCGGTCTGGCCACAGATACGCAGTATTTT
TRBJ2-1	TRBV5-1	-	-	CASSLAGGLTYNEQFF	TGCGCCAGCAGCTTGGCCGGGGGCCTAACATACAATGAGCAGTTCTTC
TRBJ2-5	TRBV7-2	few	-	CASSLLGTGRETQYF	TGTGCCAGCAGCTTACTCGGGACGGGGAGGGAGACCCAGTACTTC
TRBJ2-7	TRBV28	-	TRBD2	CASQRLAGTYEQYF	TGTGCCAGCCAGAGGCTAGCGGGGACCTACGAGCAGTACTTC
TRBJ2-2	TRBV11-1	once	-	CASSLFGGPGELFF	TGTGCCAGCAGCTTATTCGGGGGCCCCGGGGAGCTGTTTTTT
TRBJ2-3	TRBV6-2/TRBV6-3	-	TRBD1	CASSRPSGQGTDTQYF	TGTGCCAGCAGCCGCCCTTCGGGACAGGGGACAGATACGCAGTATTTT
TRBJ2-1	TRBV5-1	-	-	CASRPSRGLGDNEQFF	TGCGCCAGCCGGCCATCCCGGGGGTTGGGGGACAATGAGCAGTTCTTC
TRBJ1-6	TRBV28	-	-	CASSLPSGANNSPLHF	TGTGCCAGCAGTCTACCGAGTGGGGCAAATAATTCACCCCTCCACTTT